This record concerns one T cell receptor (beta chain) sequence. Germline CDR1 SQVTM, CDR2 ANQGSEA. The V gene lost 7 bases and the J gene lost 6 bases, with 13 bases spanning the gap. The CDR3 spans 12 residues. The source of the sample is a study of spatial heterogeneity in lung cancer. Study information: Mean representation of each unique TCR and UMI combination in the raw reads exceeded 8.5 occurrences.

TCRdb analysed the 5' RACE reads with MiXCR anew, one entry per CDR3 protein. The sample includes just under 95,000 distinct CDR3 sequences, approximately 12% of them seen just once. The sample's time point: sample taken at primary tumor resection. From tumor, nontumor lung or frozen PBMC, whole RNA was taken unsorted for sequencing. The TCR was taken from a male donor with early-stage non-small cell lung cancer. This specimen consisted of PBMCs, obtained at surgery. The V call is TRBV29-1, the J call TRBJ2-1; TRBD2 might be the D (6 bases). CDR3 DNA sequence: TGCAGCGGGGGGTGGAGGGGCAATGAGCAGTTCTTC. It encodes CSGGWRGNEQFF.